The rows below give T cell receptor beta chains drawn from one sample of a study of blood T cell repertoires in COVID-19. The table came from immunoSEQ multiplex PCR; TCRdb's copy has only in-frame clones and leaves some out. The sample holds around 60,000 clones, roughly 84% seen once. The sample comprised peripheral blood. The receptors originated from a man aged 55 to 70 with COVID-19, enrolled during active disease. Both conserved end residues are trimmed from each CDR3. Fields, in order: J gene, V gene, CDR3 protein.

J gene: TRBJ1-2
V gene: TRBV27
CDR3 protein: ASSLRALGGYGYT

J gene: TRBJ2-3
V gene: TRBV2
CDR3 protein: ASSRTFLVDTQY

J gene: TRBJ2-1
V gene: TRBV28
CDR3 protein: ASSKAGGHPLVQF

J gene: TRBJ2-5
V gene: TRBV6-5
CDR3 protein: ASSYSGGSPLETQY

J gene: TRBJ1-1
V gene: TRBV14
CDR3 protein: ASSQDMGGNTEAF

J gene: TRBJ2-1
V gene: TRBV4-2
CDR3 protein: ASSPQQRDHNEQF

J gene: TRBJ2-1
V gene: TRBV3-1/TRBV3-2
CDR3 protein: ASSRNRGNEQF

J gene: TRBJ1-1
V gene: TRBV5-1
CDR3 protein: ASSLVGVRQGTGYTEAF

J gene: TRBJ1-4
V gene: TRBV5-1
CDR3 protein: ASRGATNEKLF

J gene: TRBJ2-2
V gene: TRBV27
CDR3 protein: ASSTRQGGTGELF

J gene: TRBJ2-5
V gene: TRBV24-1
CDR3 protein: ATSDPGTVETQY

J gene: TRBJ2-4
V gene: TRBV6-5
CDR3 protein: ASSSPGRAKNIQY

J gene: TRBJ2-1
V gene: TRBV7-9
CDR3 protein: ASSPRGTGRDEQF

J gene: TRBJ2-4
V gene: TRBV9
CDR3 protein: ASSPRTGQNIQY

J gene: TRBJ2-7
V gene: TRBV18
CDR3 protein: ASSPPGQISYEQY

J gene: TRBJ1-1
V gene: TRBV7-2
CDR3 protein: ASSPGTWLGTEAF

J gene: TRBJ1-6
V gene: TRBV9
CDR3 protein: ASSSREGGSNSPLH

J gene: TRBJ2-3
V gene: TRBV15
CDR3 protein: ATRSGASGGASDTQY

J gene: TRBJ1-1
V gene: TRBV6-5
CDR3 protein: ASRRTGVDTEAF

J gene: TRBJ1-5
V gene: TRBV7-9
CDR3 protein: ASSLADTNQPQH

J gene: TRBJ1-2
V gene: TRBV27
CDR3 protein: ASSLSSSQSGYT

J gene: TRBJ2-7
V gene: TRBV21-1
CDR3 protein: ASSAPPAGGGISYEQY

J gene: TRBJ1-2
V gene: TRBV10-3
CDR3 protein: AISESETNYGYT

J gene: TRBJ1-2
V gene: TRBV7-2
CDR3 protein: ASSLETGNYGYT

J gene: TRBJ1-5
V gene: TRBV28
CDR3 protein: ASSFPSNNNQPQH

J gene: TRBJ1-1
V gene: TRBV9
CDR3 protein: ASSVARNTEAF

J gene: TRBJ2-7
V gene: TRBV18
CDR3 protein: ASSPPSGSVYEQY

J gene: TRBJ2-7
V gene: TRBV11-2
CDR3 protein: ASSQPGTELINEQY

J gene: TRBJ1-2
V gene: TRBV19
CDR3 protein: ASSAPGKGGYT

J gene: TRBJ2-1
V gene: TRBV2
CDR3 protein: ASTVAALGNEQF

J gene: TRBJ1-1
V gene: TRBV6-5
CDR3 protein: ASRRDAVAEAF

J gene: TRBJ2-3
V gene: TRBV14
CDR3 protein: ASSQRSGRAGTTDTQY

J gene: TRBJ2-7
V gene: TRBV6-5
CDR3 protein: ASCPAPCEQY

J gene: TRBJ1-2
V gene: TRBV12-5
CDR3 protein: ASGLGTIEAYT

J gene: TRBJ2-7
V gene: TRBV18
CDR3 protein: ASSPQGTSSYEQY

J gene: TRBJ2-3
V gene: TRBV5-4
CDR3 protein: ASSLGTSGGARGTDTQY